The clone carrying this T cell receptor beta chain has a handful of counts. What it binds is not known. The data were taken from a study of cytotoxic CD8 clonotypes in ibrutinib-treated CLL. The overall study: For this cohort, patients were ten to eleven relapsed/refractory and about 14 treatment-naive, while 17 were IGHV unmutated. General study findings and limits: Under therapy, public clonotypes either contracted or stayed stable, and they were uncommon.

Deep sequencing aimed at 1 in 200,000 to 1 in 1 million T cells' resolution. Only in-frame clones appear in the TCRdb table, and some are missing; sequencing was by immunoSEQ multiplex PCR. The sample yields around 300,000 clones, around four fifths seen once. The CDR3 spans 17 residues. With V trimmed by 2 bases and J by 7 bases, 17 bases remained unmatched. Looked up from germline, CDR1 is MGHRA and CDR2 is YSYEKL. The specimen comprised PBMCs, sampled before ibrutinib treatment. The TCR comes from a human donor with chronic lymphocytic leukemia. The chain employs TRBV4-1 and TRBJ2-7; 7 positions agree with TRBD2. The CDR3 nucleotides read TGCGCCAGCAGCCAAATAGACCGGAGAGCGGGAAAAGCGGAGCAGTACTTC. This encodes CASSQIDRRAGKAEQYF.